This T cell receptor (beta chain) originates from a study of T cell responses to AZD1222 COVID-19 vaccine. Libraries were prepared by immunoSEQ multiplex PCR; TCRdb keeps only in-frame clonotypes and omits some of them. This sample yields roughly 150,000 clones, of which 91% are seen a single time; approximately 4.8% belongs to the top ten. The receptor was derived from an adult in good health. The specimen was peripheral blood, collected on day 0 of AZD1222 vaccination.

The CDR3 spells CASSQETSGSDNEQFF. The CDR3 nucleotides are TGCGCCAGCAGCCAAGAGACTAGCGGGAGTGACAATGAGCAGTTCTTC. This rearrangement joins TRBV4-1 to TRBJ2-1; 12 bases align to TRBD2. The V and J ends lost 0 bases and 5 bases, in that order; junction bases with no gene match: 2. This CDR3 region has 16 residues. Looked up from germline, CDR1 is MGHRA and CDR2 is YSYEKL.